This record concerns one TCR beta chain sequence. The source of the sample is a study of blood T cell repertoires in COVID-19. Measured with immunoSEQ multiplex PCR; TCRdb has only the in-frame clones, and not every one. The data contain roughly 300,000 clones, just over 85% of them singletons. This TCR derives from a young woman who had recovered from COVID-19. What was sequenced was PBMCs or T cells enriched from blood (not recorded which).

This CDR3 is CASSHRDRNYNEQFF. The CDR3, as DNA: TGTGCCAGCAGTCACCGGGACAGGAATTACAATGAGCAGTTCTTC. The chain uses TRBV9 and TRBJ2-1; 8 nucleotides align to TRBD1. The J segment lost 4 bases and the V segment lost 5 bases, leaving 8 bases of the junction unmatched. Per the germline V gene, CDR1 is SGDLS and CDR2 is YYNGEE. The CDR3 totals 15 residues.